Shown below are 8 T cell receptor beta chains from a single sample sequenced in a study of blood T cell repertoires in COVID-19. The assay was immunoSEQ multiplex PCR, and TCRdb's table has in-frame clones only and misses some. This sample has some 220,000 clones; more than 80% occur once, and the top ten carry 3% to 3.5%. The material sequenced was PBMCs or T cells enriched from blood (not recorded which). Source of these receptors: a woman between 18 and 30 years old in a cohort exposed to, infected with or recovered from COVID-19 (not recorded which).

The chain couples TRBV27 to TRBJ1-2; D might be TRBD1 (5 bases). CDR1 and CDR2 from the germline V gene are MNHEY and SMNVEV (reference sequence). V was cut by 5 bases and J by 7 bases, with 23 bases left in between. The CDR3 runs 16 residues. The CDR3 DNA is TGTGCCAGCAGTCCCCTAGGGGTGACACGCGATACTGGCTACACCTTC. Its translation is CASSPLGVTRDTGYTF.

The chain links TRBV2 to TRBJ1-5; D not resolved. The CDR3 covers 11 residues. V lost 8 bases to trimming and J lost 5 bases, with 7 bases between them. Germline values: CDR1 SNHLY, CDR2 FYNNEI. CDR3 coding DNA: TGTGCCAGCGGAGGCGATCAGCCCCAGCATTTT. Its translation: CASGGDQPQHF.

This clone was observed at least ten times. The chain employs TRBV5-1 and TRBJ2-7; 9 nucleotides match TRBD2. The germline gives CDR1 SGHRS, CDR2 YFSETQ. This CDR3 has 15 amino acids. V gave up 4 bases and J gave up 0 bases; unmatched junction bases: 5. The CDR3 here is CASSQTSGYSYEQYF. CDR3 coding DNA: TGCGCCAGCAGCCAGACTAGCGGATACTCCTACGAGCAGTACTTC.

V gene TRBV6-1 combines with J gene TRBJ1-5; no definite D call. Germline-derived CDR1 and CDR2 are MNHNS and SASEGT. V gave up 3 bases and J gave up 0 bases, with 6 bases separating them. The CDR3 extends over 14 amino acids. In nucleotides, the CDR3 is TGTGCCAGCAGTGAGAACAGTAGCAATCAGCCCCAGCATTTT. It translates to CASSENSSNQPQHF.

This clone was observed at least ten times. V and J are TRBV20-1 and TRBJ2-7; tentative D call: TRBD1 (5 bases). Trimming cost V 5 bases and J 2 bases, with 7 bases left between them. CDR1 DFQATT and CDR2 SNEGSKA come from the germline V gene (reference sequence). The CDR3 extends over 11 amino acids. CDR3 sequence (DNA): TGCAGTGCTCGGACAACCTACGAGCAGTACTTC. It specifies CSARTTYEQYF.

This chain links TRBV28 with TRBJ2-3; 7 bases are a match to TRBD2. CDR3 length: 16 amino acids. V shed 2 bases, J shed 2 bases, and the junction held 7 bases outside the gene matches. Germline CDR1 reads MDHEN; CDR2 reads SYDVKM. This CDR3 is CASSLERDSNTDTQYF. The CDR3 DNA follows: TGTGCCAGCAGTTTAGAGCGGGATAGTAACACAGATACGCAGTATTTT.

The chain is built from TRBV19 and TRBJ2-4, with D perhaps matching TRBD1 (5 bases). Trimming took off 3 bases at V and 2 bases at J, with 11 bases between the two ends. The CDR3 has 15 amino acids. Germline CDR1 and CDR2: LNHDA and SQIVND (reference sequence). CDR3 region: CASSIGQGTKNIQYF. CDR3 DNA: TGTGCCAGTAGTATCGGGCAGGGTACCAAAAACATTCAGTACTTC.

The V gene is TRBV18, the J gene TRBJ2-5; TRBD1 might be the D (6 bases). The CDR3 is 15 amino acids. Germline CDR1 and CDR2: KGHSH and LQKENI. The ends were cut back, 3 bases at V and 1 base at J, with 12 bases in the middle. The CDR3 reads CASSPGQGLQETQYF. The CDR3 DNA follows: TGTGCCAGCTCACCGGGGCAGGGGCTCCAAGAGACCCAGTACTTC.